This T cell receptor (beta chain) was sequenced during a study of shared clonotypes between healthy human individuals. Generated by immunoSEQ multiplex PCR, the TCRdb table keeps only in-frame clones and is missing some. The data hold around 2.5 million clones, with approximately 94% observed a single time. The source of this sequence is a young man in good health. Some clones in this sample may be carry-over from other donors' samples. Input material: naive CD4+ T cells from PBMCs. As to subset: CD45RA+ positively selected.

The CDR3 sequence: CASSWTELAYEQYF. CDR3 DNA: TGTGCCAGCTCCTGGACAGAATTAGCCTACGAGCAGTACTTC. V usage is TRBV18 and J usage is TRBJ2-7; TRBD1 might be the D (6 bases). Trimming took off 6 bases at V and 2 bases at J, with 14 bases between the two ends. CDR3 length: 14 residues. Germline CDR1 is KGHSH and CDR2 is LQKENI.